This T cell receptor beta chain was identified in a study of blood T cell repertoires in COVID-19. Clones were sequenced by immunoSEQ multiplex PCR, and TCRdb holds only the in-frame ones, with some missing. The sample shows roughly 280,000 clones, approximately 90% of them seen only once. V dropped 3 bases and J dropped 2; count of bases not matched to a gene: 5. CDR1 and CDR2 from the germline V gene are MNHEY and SMNVEV (reference sequence). This CDR3 has 15 residues. The specimen sequenced was PBMCs or T cells enriched from blood (not recorded which). This receptor was obtained from a woman between 25 and 40 years old with acute COVID-19. This chain uses TRBV27 with TRBJ1-2, with TRBD1 identical over 8 bases. CDR3: CASSLRTGWNYGYTF. The CDR3 nucleotides read TGTGCCAGCAGTTTGCGGACAGGGTGGAACTATGGCTACACCTTC.